This is a list of T cell receptor beta chains from one sample in a study of blood T cell repertoires in COVID-19. Profiled with immunoSEQ multiplex PCR; TCRdb holds only in-frame clones, not every one. Of roughly 140,000 clones listed, more than 75% were seen once; the top ten hold 10% to 12%. Material: PBMCs or T cells enriched from blood (not recorded which). These receptors were obtained from a man between 60 and 75 years old who had recovered from COVID-19. The CDR3 runs from the conserved cysteine through the conserved F or W. The order of the fields is V gene, clone size, J gene, D gene, CDR3 protein, CDR3 DNA. A D gene is named only where the DNA matches it firmly. Expanded clones are given a class, and other clones once, few, many or no size at all.

>TRBV24-1|NA|TRBJ1-2|TRBD1
CATSDSAVGPGQGGLYGYTF
TGTGCCACCAGTGACAGCGCCGTTGGACCCGGACAGGGAGGACTCTATGGCTACACCTTC
>TRBV9|NA|TRBJ2-3|TRBD2
CASSVLTSGTDTQYF
TGTGCCAGCAGCGTATTGACTAGCGGCACAGATACGCAGTATTTT
>TRBV7-9|NA|TRBJ2-7|TRBD1
CASSRTTGGPPGEQYF
TGTGCCAGCAGCCGGACAACAGGGGGGCCCCCTGGCGAGCAGTACTTC
>TRBV7-8|NA|TRBJ2-7|TRBD2
CASSLAREGQYEQYF
TGTGCCAGCAGCTTAGCGCGGGAGGGCCAGTACGAGCAGTACTTC
>TRBV11-2|NA|TRBJ2-1|NA
CASSLGPGTGRHEQFF
TGTGCCAGCAGCTTAGGTCCCGGGACTGGTCGGCATGAGCAGTTCTTC
>TRBV28|NA|TRBJ2-7|NA
CASSFVDRVDEQYF
TGTGCCAGCAGTTTCGTGGACAGAGTCGACGAGCAGTACTTC
>TRBV5-1|NA|TRBJ2-3|TRBD2
CASSLLGGGTDTQYF
TGCGCCAGCAGCTTGCTTGGCGGGGGTACAGATACGCAGTATTTT
>TRBV4-1|NA|TRBJ1-3|NA
CASSPLGNTIYF
TGCGCCAGCAGCCCCCTCGGAAACACCATATATTTT
>TRBV6-5|NA|TRBJ2-7|NA
CASSYEAGPYEQYF
TGTGCCAGCAGTTACGAGGCAGGGCCCTACGAGCAGTACTTC
>TRBV10-2|NA|TRBJ2-7|TRBD1
CASSEIGGDRGLEQYF
TGCGCCAGCAGTGAGATAGGGGGGGACAGGGGCCTCGAGCAGTACTTC
>TRBV11-2|NA|TRBJ1-1|NA
CASSLDGGRDTEAFF
TGTGCCAGCAGCTTAGATGGAGGGAGGGACACTGAAGCTTTCTTT
>TRBV29-1|NA|TRBJ1-2|NA
CSVATGRYGYTF
TGCAGCGTTGCGACAGGTAGATACGGCTACACCTTC
>TRBV27|NA|TRBJ2-1|TRBD2
CASSPLAGGYNEQFF
TGTGCCAGCAGTCCTCTAGCGGGGGGCTACAATGAGCAGTTCTTC
>TRBV3-1/TRBV3-2|NA|TRBJ2-5|TRBD1
CASRMTGGLGETQYF
TGTGCCAGCAGAATGACAGGGGGCTTAGGAGAGACCCAGTACTTC
>TRBV4-2|NA|TRBJ1-6|NA
CASSLSGPLHF
TGTGCCAGCAGCCTGAGCGGCCCCCTCCACTTT
>TRBV2|NA|TRBJ2-7|NA
CASRPEWGVDEQYF
TGTGCCAGCAGGCCCGAATGGGGAGTCGACGAGCAGTACTTC
>TRBV10-1|NA|TRBJ1-4|NA
CASSDPSEKLFF
TGCGCCAGCAGTGACCCCTCTGAAAAACTGTTTTTT
>TRBV19|few|TRBJ2-1|TRBD2
CASSTSGNYEQFF
TGTGCCAGTAGTACTAGCGGGAACTATGAGCAGTTCTTC
>TRBV30|once|TRBJ2-6|NA
CAWGRDSGANVLTF
TGTGCCTGGGGCCGGGACTCTGGGGCCAACGTCCTGACTTTC
>TRBV19|NA|TRBJ2-2|NA
CASSIEDGRDGELFF
TGTGCCAGTAGTATAGAGGACGGACGGGACGGGGAGCTGTTTTTT
>TRBV27|NA|TRBJ1-2|TRBD1
CASSLIGQGEEYYGYTF
TGTGCCAGCAGTTTGATCGGACAGGGTGAAGAGTACTATGGCTACACCTTC
>TRBV20-1|NA|TRBJ1-2|NA
CSARVRDGYTF
TGCAGTGCTAGAGTGCGGGATGGCTACACCTTC
>TRBV18|NA|TRBJ2-1|NA
CASSPRDIDNEQFF
TGTGCCAGCTCCCCCCGGGACATAGACAATGAGCAGTTCTTC
>TRBV9|NA|TRBJ1-2|NA
CASGSRDGYTF
TGTGCCAGCGGAAGCAGGGATGGCTACACCTTC
>TRBV5-1|NA|TRBJ1-1|TRBD1
CASSFRWQGGTEAFF
TGCGCCAGCAGCTTCAGGTGGCAGGGGGGTACTGAAGCTTTCTTT
>TRBV27|NA|TRBJ1-2|TRBD1
CASSSDRASYGYTF
TGTGCCAGCAGTTCGGACAGGGCTTCCTATGGCTACACCTTC
>TRBV28|NA|TRBJ2-7|TRBD1
CASSSLQGSKDEQYF
TGTGCCAGCAGTTCCCTACAGGGGTCAAAGGACGAGCAGTACTTC
>TRBV6-5|NA|TRBJ1-2|NA
CASSYGADSYGYTF
TGTGCCAGCAGTTACGGTGCGGATTCTTATGGCTACACCTTC
>TRBV10-1|NA|TRBJ2-3|NA
CASSESILARSSDTQYF
TGCGCCAGCAGTGAGTCCATCCTAGCTCGGTCGTCAGATACGCAGTATTTT
>TRBV4-1|NA|TRBJ1-1|NA
CASSHPPGRRFF
TGCGCCAGCAGCCACCCCCCCGGGAGGCGTTTCTTT
>TRBV15|NA|TRBJ1-3|TRBD1
CATSSGQGARVGDTIYF
TGTGCCACCAGCAGCGGACAGGGGGCGCGAGTTGGGGACACCATATATTTT
>TRBV19|NA|TRBJ1-5|NA
CASSLDIQPQHF
TGTGCCAGTAGTTTGGACATTCAGCCCCAGCATTTT
>TRBV7-8|NA|TRBJ1-1|NA
CASSQQTTMNTEAFF
TGTGCCAGCAGCCAACAGACTACTATGAACACTGAAGCTTTCTTT
>TRBV30|NA|TRBJ1-1|TRBD1
CAWSRGGTGFSEAFF
TGTGCCTGGAGTCGGGGCGGGACAGGGTTTTCTGAAGCTTTCTTT
>TRBV10-2|NA|TRBJ1-4|TRBD1
CASSEGGGKLFF
TGCGCCAGCAGTGAAGGGGGCGGAAAACTGTTTTTT
>TRBV5-1|NA|TRBJ2-7|NA
CASSFWGGRQAPYEQYF
TGCGCCAGCAGCTTTTGGGGGGGGCGGCAGGCACCCTACGAGCAGTACTTC